Here is one T cell receptor beta chain with its context. Under the authors' procedure: Reference gene primer amplification gave nucleated cell count estimates. This table comes from immunoSEQ multiplex PCR, and its TCRdb copy is limited to in-frame clones, with some not included. That table supplies the V and J calls and clone size; D and trimming were determined from the DNA. Here the sample spans about 71,000 clones, approximately 83% being singletons. This specimen comes from a study of blood T cell repertoires in COVID-19. Study overall: Acute-phase and convalescent COVID-19 samples originated in the United States, Italy and Spain.

The germline V and J ends were trimmed by 2 bases and 1 base, with 3 bases remaining between them. The CDR3 contains 12 residues. The J gene is TRBJ2-7, the V gene TRBV12-3 or TRBV12-4; D not certain. Material: peripheral blood. The sequence came from a man aged 70 or older with acute or convalescent COVID-19. CDR3 nucleotides: TGTGCCAGCAGTTTACAGTCCTACGAGCAGTACTTC. As protein: CASSLQSYEQYF.